This T cell receptor beta chain derives from a study of graft-versus-host responses after intestinal transplantation. The method was immunoSEQ multiplex PCR; TCRdb's version includes in-frame clones alone and lacks a portion of them. This repertoire shows 15,000 to 19,000 clones, 33% found once; its top ten account for more than 3%. Germline V gene sequence: CDR1 WNHNN, CDR2 SYGVQD (reference sequence). This CDR3 has 14 residues. Trimming removed 8 bases from V and 2 bases from J; junction bases left unmatched: 4. Sorting of proliferating CFSE-low CD3+CD4+ and CD3+CD8+ responders took place after the reaction. In its sample, this clone was seen a few times.

This sequence was found in a human patient who received an intestinal transplant. This chain links TRBV10-1 with TRBJ2-1; TRBD2 aligns across 9 bases. This sample comprised alloreactive CD4+ T cells from a mixed lymphocyte reaction culture, obtained before intestinal transplant. The sample's subset: CFSE-low proliferating T cells sorted from roughly six-day pre-transplant mixed lymphocyte reaction (GvH or HvG direction). The CDR3 nucleotides read TGCGCCAGCTCGCTAGCGGGGCCCTACAATGAGCAGTTCTTC. Encoded protein: CASSLAGPYNEQFF.